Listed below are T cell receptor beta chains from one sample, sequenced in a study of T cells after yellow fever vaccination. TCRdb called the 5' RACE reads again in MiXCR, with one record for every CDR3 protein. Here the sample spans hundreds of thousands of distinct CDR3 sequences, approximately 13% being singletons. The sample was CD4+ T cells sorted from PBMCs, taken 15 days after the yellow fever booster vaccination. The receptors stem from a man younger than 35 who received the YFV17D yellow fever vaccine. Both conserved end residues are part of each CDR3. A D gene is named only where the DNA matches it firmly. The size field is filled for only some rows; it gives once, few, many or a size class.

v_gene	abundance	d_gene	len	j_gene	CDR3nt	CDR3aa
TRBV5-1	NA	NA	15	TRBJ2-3	TGCGCCAGCAGCTTGGACAGCGCCCAGGGGGATACGCAGTATTTT	CASSLDSAQGDTQYF
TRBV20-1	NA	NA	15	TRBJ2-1	TGCAGTGCTAGAGACATGGGGTCCCCGGGGAATGAGCAGTTCTTC	CSARDMGSPGNEQFF
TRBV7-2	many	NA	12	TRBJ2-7	TGTGCCAGCAGCTTAGTTCCTACCGAGCAGTACTTC	CASSLVPTEQYF
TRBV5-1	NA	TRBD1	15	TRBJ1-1	TGCGCCAGCAGCTTTTCGGACAGGGGTTACACTGAAGCTTTCTTT	CASSFSDRGYTEAFF
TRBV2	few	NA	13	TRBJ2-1	TGTGCCAGCAGCGCTCGTAGCGTCAATGAGCAGTTCTTC	CASSARSVNEQFF
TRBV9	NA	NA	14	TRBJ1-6	TGTGCCAGCAGCCCCGCCGGTGGAGTCCCACCCCTCCACTTT	CASSPAGGVPPLHF
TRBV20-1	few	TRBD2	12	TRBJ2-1	TGCAGTGCCGCGGGGACTAGCCGTGAGCAGTTCTTC	CSAAGTSREQFF
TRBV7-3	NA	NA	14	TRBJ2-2	TGTGCCAGCAGCTTAATGGAGGGCAACGGGGAGCTGTTTTTT	CASSLMEGNGELFF
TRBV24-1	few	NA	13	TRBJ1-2	TGTGCCACCAGTGATCTTCGTAACTATGGCTACACCTTC	CATSDLRNYGYTF
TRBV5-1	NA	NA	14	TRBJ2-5	TGCGCCAGCAGCTTGGACCGGAGCCTTAGGACCCAGTACTTC	CASSLDRSLRTQYF
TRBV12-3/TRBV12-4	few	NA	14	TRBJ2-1	TGTGCCAGCAGACTCTGGCAGGGGAAAAATGAGCAGTTCTTC	CASRLWQGKNEQFF
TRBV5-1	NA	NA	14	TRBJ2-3	TGCGCCAGCAGCTCGCAGTGGGGAAGCGATACGCAGTATTTT	CASSSQWGSDTQYF
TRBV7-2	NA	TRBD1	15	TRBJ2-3	TGTGCCAGCAGTTTTCAGGGGGCCAGCTCGGATACGCAGTATTTT	CASSFQGASSDTQYF
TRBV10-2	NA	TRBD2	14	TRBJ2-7	TGCGCCAGCAGTGAACGGGGGGGGTCCGGGGAGCAGTACTTC	CASSERGGSGEQYF
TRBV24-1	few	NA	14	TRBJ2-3	TGTGCCACCAGTGATTTGGACCCCACAGATACGCAGTATTTT	CATSDLDPTDTQYF
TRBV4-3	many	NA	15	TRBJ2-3	TGCGCCAGCAGCTCCGGTCGGGGGTACACAGATACGCAGTATTTT	CASSSGRGYTDTQYF
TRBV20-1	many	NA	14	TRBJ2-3	TGCAGTGCTGTGACTAGATTGGGCACAGATACGCAGTATTTT	CSAVTRLGTDTQYF
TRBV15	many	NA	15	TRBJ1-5	TGTGCCACCAGCAGAGATTACGGGTTTTCTCAGCCCCAGCATTTT	CATSRDYGFSQPQHF
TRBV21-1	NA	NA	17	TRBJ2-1	TGTGCCAGCAGCAAACAACTAGCGGGGGGCATCTACAATGAGCAGTTCTTC	CASSKQLAGGIYNEQFF
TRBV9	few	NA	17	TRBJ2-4	TGTGCCAGCAGCGTAGGGCCCCTTGGGGTCCTAGGGGACATTCAGTACTTC	CASSVGPLGVLGDIQYF
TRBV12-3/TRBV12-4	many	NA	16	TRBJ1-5	TGTGCCAGCAGTCCCAAAGTCCCAGCTAGCAATCAGCCCCAGCATTTT	CASSPKVPASNQPQHF
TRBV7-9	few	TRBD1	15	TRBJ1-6	TGTGCCAGCAGCCCGCGACAGGGGAATAATTCACCCCTCCACTTT	CASSPRQGNNSPLHF
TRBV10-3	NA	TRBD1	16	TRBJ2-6	TGTGCCATCAGTGGTCGACAGGGGAATGGGGCCAACGTCCTGACTTTC	CAISGRQGNGANVLTF
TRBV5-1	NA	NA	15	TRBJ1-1	TGCGCCAGCAAAAATCCGGAAAGCCTAAACACTGAAGCTTTCTTT	CASKNPESLNTEAFF
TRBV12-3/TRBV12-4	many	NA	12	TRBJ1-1	TGTGCCAGCAGTTTAGTTTCAACTGAAGCTTTCTTT	CASSLVSTEAFF
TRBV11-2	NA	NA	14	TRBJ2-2	TGTGCCAGCAGCTTAGATTGGAACACCGGGGAGCTGTTTTTT	CASSLDWNTGELFF
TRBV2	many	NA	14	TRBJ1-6	TGTGCCAGCAGCCCCGACAGGAACAATTCACCCCTCCACTTT	CASSPDRNNSPLHF